This record concerns one T cell receptor beta chain sequence. Its antigen is undetermined. The sample comes from a study of T cell responses to AZD1222 COVID-19 vaccine. Using immunoSEQ multiplex PCR, the repertoire was profiled, and TCRdb retains in-frame clones only, with some absent. The data show 35,000 to 50,000 clones, just under 80% seen once. Study-wide findings and caveats: Every sample of the repertoires postdated the peak T cell response.

V was shortened by 5 bases and J by 6 bases, with 9 bases between the two germline ends. This CDR3 has 12 amino acids. CDR1 is SGHVS, CDR2 FQNEAQ, per germline. The TCR originated in an adult who received the MenACWY meningococcal vaccine as a control. V is TRBV7-8 and J is TRBJ2-3; a weak D match, TRBD2 (5 bases). The sequences come from peripheral blood, collected 28 days after the second dose of the MenACWY control vaccine. Here the CDR3 DNA reads TGTGCCAGCAGCGGAGGAGGTGATACGCAGTATTTT. As protein: CASSGGGDTQYF.